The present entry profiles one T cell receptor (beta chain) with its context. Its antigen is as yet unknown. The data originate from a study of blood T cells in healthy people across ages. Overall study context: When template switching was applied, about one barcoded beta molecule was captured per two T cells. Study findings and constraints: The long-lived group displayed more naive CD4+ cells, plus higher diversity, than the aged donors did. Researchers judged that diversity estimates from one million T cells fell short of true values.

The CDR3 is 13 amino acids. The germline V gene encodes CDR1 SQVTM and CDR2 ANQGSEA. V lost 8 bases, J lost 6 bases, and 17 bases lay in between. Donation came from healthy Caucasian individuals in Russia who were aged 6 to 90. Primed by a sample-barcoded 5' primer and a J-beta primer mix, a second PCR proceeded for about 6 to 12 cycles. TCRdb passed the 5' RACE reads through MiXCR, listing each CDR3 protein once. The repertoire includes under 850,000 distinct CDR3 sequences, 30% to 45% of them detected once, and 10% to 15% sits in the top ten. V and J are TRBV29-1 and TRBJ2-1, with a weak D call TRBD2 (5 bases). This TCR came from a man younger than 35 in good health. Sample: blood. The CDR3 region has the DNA TGCAGCATGAGGGAATGGAGTGGCAATGAGCAGTTCTTC. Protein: CSMREWSGNEQFF.